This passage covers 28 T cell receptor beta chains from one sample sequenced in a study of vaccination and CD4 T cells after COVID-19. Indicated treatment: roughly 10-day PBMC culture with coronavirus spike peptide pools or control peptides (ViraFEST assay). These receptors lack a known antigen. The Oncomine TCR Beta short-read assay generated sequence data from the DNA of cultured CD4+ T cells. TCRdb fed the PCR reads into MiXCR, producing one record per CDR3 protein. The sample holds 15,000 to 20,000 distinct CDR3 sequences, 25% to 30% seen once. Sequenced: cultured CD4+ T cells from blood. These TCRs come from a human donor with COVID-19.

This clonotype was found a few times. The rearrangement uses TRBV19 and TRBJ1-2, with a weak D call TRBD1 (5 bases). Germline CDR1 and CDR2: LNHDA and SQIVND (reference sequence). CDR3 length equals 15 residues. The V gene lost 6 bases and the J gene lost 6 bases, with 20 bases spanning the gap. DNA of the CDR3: TGTGCCAGTAGCCTAATCATGGGGGGTTGGAATGGCTACACCTTC. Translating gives CASSLIMGGWNGYTF.

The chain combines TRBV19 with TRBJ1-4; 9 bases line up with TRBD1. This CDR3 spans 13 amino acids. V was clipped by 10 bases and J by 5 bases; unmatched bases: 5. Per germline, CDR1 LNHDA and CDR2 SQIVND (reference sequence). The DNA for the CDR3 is TGTGCCACCCGAGACAGGGGGAATGAAAAACTGTTTTTT. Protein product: CATRDRGNEKLFF.

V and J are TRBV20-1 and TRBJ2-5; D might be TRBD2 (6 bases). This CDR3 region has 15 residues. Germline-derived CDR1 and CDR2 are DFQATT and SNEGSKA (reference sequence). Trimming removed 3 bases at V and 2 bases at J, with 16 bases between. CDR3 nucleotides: TGCAGTGCTAGTCTCGCGGTGGGAGGACAAGAGACCCAGTACTTC. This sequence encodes CSASLAVGGQETQYF.

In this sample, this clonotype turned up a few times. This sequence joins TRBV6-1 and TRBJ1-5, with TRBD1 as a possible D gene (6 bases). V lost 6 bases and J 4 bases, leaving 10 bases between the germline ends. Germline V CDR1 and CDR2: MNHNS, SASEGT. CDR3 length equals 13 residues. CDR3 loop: CASSWTENQPQHF. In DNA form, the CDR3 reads TGTGCCAGCAGCTGGACAGAAAATCAGCCCCAGCATTTT.

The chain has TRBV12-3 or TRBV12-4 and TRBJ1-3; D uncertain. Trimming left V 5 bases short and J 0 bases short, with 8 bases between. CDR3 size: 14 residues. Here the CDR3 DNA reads TGTGCCAGCAGTACCGGGAACTCTGGAAACACCATATATTTT. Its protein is CASSTGNSGNTIYF.

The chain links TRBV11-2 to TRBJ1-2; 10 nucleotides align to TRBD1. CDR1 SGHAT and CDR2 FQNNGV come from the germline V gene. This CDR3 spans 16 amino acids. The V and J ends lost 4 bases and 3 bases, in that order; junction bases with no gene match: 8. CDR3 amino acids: CASSSEWTGGYYGYTF. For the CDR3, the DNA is TGTGCCAGCAGCTCTGAATGGACAGGGGGGTACTATGGCTACACCTTC.

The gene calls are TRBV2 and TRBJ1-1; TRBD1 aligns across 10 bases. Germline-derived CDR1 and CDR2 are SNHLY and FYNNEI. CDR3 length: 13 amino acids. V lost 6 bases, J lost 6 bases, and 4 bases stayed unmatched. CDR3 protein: CASRATGGPEAFF. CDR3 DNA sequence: TGTGCCAGCAGAGCGACAGGGGGCCCTGAAGCTTTCTTT. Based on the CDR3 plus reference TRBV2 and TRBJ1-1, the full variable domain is EPEVTQTPSHQVTQMGQEVILRCVPISNHLYFYWYRQILGQKVEFLVSFYNNEISEKSEIFDDQFSVERPDGSNFTLKIRSTKLEDSAMYFCASRATGGPEAFFGQGTRLTVV.

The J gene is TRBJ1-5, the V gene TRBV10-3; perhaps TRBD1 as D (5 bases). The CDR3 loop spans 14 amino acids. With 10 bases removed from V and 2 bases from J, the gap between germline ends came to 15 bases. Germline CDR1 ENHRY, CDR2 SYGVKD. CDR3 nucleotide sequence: TGTGCCAGCCGGGACGACGGGGGCAATCAGCCCCAGCATTTT. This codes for CASRDDGGNQPQHF.

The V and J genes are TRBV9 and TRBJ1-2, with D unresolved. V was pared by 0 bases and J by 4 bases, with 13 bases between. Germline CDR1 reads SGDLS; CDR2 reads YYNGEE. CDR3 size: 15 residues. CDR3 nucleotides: TGTGCCAGCAGCGTAGACCGGGGTTTTGGCTATGGCTACACCTTC. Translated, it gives CASSVDRGFGYGYTF.

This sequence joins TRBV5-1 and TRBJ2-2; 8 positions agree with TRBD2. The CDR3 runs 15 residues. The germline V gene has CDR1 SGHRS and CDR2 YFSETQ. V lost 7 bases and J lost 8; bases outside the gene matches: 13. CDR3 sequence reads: CASFSGTSTYGELFF. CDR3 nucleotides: TGCGCCAGCTTTTCCGGGACTAGTACTTATGGGGAGCTGTTTTTT.

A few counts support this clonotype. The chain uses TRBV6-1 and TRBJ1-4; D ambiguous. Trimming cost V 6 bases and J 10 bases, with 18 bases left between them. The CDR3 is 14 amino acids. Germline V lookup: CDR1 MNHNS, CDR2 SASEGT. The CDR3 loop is CASSPTSTFGKLFF. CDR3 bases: TGTGCCAGCAGCCCGACCTCAACATTTGGAAAACTGTTTTTT.

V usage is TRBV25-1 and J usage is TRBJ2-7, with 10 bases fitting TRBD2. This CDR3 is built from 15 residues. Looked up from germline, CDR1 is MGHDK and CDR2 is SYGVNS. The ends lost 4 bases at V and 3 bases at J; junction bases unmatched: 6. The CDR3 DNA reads TGTGCCAGCAGTGCCCGGACTAGCGGTTACTACGAGCAGTACTTC. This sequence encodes CASSARTSGYYEQYF.

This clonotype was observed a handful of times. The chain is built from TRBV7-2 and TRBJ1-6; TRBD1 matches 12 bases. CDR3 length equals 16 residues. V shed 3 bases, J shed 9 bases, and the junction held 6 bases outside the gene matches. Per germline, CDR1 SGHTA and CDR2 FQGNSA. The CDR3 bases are TGTGCCAGCAGCTTGGGACAGGGGGCAGCGGGTTCACCCCTCCACTTT. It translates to CASSLGQGAAGSPLHF.

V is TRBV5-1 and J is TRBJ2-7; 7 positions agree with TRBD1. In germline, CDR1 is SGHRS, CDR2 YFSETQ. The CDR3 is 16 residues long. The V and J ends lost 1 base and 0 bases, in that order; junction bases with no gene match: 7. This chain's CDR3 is CASSLRSGTVSYEQYF. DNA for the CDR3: TGCGCCAGCAGCTTGAGGTCAGGGACAGTCTCCTACGAGCAGTACTTC.

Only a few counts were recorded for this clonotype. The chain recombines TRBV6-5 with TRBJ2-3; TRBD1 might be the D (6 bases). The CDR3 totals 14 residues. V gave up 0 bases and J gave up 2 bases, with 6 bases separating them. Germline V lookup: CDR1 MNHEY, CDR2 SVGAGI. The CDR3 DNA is TGTGCCAGCAGTTACTCGGGGGCCACAGATACGCAGTATTTT. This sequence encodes CASSYSGATDTQYF.

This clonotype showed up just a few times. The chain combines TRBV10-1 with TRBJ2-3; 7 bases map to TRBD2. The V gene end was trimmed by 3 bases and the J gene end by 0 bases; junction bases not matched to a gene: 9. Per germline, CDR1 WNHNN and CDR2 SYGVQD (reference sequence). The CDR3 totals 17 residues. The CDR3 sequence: CASSDSGLKDSTDTQYF. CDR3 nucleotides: TGCGCCAGCAGTGATAGCGGGTTGAAAGACAGCACAGATACGCAGTATTTT.

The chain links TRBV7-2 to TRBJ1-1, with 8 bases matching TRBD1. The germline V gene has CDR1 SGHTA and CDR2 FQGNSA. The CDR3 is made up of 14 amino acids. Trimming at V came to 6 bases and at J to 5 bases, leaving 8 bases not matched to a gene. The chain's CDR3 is CASSHGQGRTEAFF. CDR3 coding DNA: TGTGCCAGCAGTCATGGACAGGGCAGGACTGAAGCTTTCTTT.

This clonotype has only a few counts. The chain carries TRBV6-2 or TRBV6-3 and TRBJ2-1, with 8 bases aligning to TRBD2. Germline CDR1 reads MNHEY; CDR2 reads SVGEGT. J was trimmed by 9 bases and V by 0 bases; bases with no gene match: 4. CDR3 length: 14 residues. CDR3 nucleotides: TGTGCCAGCAGTTACTCTAGCGGGGTCTTTGAGCAGTTCTTC. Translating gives CASSYSSGVFEQFF.

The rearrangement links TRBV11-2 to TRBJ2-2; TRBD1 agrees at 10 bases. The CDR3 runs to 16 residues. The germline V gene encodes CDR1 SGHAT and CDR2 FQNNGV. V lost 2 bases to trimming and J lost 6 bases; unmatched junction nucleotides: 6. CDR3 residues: CASSLPRQGAPGELFF. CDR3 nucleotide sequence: TGTGCCAGCAGCTTACCACGACAGGGGGCCCCCGGGGAGCTGTTTTTT.

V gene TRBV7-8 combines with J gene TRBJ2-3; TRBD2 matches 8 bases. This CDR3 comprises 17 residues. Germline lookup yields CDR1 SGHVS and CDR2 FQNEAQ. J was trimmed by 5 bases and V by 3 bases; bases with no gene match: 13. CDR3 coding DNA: TGTGCCAGCAGCTTCTTCTTTGACGGGACTAGGAGAGATACGCAGTATTTT. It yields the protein CASSFFFDGTRRDTQYF.

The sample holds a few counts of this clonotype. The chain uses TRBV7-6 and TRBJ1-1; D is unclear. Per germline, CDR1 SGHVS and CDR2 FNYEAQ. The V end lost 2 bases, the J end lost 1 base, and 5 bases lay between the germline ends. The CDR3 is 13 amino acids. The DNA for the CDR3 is TGTGCCAGCAGCTTACAGGAGAACACTGAAGCTTTCTTT. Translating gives CASSLQENTEAFF.

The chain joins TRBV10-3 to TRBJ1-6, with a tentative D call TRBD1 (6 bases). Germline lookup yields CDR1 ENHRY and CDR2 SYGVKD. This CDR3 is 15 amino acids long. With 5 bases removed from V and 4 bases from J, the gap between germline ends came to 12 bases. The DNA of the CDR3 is TGTGCCATCAGTCGGGAGACAGGATATAATTCACCCCTCCACTTT. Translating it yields CAISRETGYNSPLHF.

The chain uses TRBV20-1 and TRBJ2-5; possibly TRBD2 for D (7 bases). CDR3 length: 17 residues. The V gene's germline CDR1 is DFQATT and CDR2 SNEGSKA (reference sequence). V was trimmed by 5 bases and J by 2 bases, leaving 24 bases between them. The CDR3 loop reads CSAPLQLGGGGQETQYF. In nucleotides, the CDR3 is TGCAGTGCTCCACTACAGCTAGGAGGGGGGGGACAAGAGACCCAGTACTTC.

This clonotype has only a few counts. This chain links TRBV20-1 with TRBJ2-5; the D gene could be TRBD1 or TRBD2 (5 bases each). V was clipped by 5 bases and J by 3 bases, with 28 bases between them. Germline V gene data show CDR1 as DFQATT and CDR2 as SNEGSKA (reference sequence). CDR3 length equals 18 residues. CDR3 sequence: CSAQRGVGAALFKETQYF. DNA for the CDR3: TGCAGTGCTCAGAGAGGGGTTGGGGCAGCCCTTTTTAAAGAGACCCAGTACTTC.

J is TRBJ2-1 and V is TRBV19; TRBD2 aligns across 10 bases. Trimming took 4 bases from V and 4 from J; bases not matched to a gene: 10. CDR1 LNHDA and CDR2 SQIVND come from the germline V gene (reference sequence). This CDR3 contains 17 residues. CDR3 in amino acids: CASSTLSGTSAYNEQFF. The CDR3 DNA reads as TGTGCCAGTAGTACCCTCTCCGGGACTAGCGCTTACAATGAGCAGTTCTTC.

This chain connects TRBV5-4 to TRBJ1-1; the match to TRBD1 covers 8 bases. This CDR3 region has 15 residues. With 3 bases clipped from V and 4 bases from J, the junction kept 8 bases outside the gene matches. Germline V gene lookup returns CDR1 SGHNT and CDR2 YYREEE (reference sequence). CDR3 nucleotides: TGTGCCAGCAGCTATCGGACAGGGTCCGCCACTGAAGCTTTCTTT. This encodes CASSYRTGSATEAFF.

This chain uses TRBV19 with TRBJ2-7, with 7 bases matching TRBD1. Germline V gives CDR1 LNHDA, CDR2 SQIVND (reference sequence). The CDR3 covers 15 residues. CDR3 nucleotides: TGTGTCACCATCCACAGGGCAGGGGGTTCCTACGAGCAGTACTTC. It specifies CVTIHRAGGSYEQYF.

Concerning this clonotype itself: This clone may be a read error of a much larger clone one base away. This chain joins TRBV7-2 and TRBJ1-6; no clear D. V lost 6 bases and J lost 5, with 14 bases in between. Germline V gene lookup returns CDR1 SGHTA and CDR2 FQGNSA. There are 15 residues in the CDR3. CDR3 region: CASRMRNGDNSPLHF. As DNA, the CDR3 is TGTGCCAGCAGAATGAGGAACGGAGATAATTCACCCCTCCACTTT.